This note documents a single TCR beta chain sequence. The CDR3 has 16 residues. V was clipped by 5 bases and J by 7 bases, with 24 bases between them. Germline assignment: CDR1 SGHAT and CDR2 FQDESV (reference sequence). Until they underwent thyroid surgery, no patient had received any treatment. The source of the sample is a study of metastatic and nonmetastatic thyroid tumors. The wider study: Repertoire comparisons spanned blood and tumor or nodule tissue from malignant and benign thyroid patients.

As processed by the authors: In papillary thyroid cancer, a distant-metastasis classifier was built using CDR3 differences across clinicopathological groups. TCRdb re-called the PCR reads with MiXCR. The V and J calls reflect TCRdb's pipeline rather than the authors' work. The sample holds approximately 3,000 clones, about 38% seen once. Sequencing was done on a sample of tumor tissue. The chain links TRBV11-1 to TRBJ2-7, with D possibly being TRBD2 (6 bases). The TCR was taken from a female donor with papillary thyroid cancer or a benign thyroid nodule (not recorded which). Some clones in this sample may be carry-over from other donors' samples. CDR3 residues: CASSPQTSTGTGEQYF. The CDR3 DNA follows: TGTGCCAGCAGCCCTCAGACTAGTACGGGCACCGGGGAGCAGTACTTC.